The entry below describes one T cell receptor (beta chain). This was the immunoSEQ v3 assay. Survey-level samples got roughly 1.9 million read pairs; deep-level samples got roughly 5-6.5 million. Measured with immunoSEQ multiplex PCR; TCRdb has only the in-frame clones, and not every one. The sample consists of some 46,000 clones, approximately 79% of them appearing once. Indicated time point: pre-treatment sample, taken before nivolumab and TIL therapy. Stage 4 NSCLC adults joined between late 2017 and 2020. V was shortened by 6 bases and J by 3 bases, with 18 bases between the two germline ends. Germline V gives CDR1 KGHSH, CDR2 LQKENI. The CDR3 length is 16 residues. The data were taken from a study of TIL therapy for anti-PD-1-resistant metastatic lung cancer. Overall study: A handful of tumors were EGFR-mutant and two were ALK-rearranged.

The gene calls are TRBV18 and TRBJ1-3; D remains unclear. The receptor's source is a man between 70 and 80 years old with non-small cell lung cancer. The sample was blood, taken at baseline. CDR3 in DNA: TGTGCCAGCTCCCCCTTGCCCCAGAGTCTTGGAAACACCATATATTTT. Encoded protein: CASSPLPQSLGNTIYF.